Below, 21 T cell receptor beta chains from the same sample are listed, as sequenced in a study of cytotoxic CD8 clonotypes in ibrutinib-treated CLL. Profiling relied on immunoSEQ multiplex PCR, and the TCRdb table lists in-frame clones only, not all of them. The sample comprises about 130,000 clones, 80% to 90% of which are singletons, and about 3.5% rests with the top ten. The sequencing here drew on PBMCs, taken after 24 months of ibrutinib treatment. All receptors derive from a human donor with chronic lymphocytic leukemia.

This clone was found a few times. The chain is built from TRBV27 and TRBJ2-5; D possibly corresponds to TRBD1 (8 bases). V gave up 6 bases and J gave up 9 bases, with 26 bases separating them. In germline, CDR1 is MNHEY, CDR2 SMNVEV (reference sequence). This CDR3 is 16 amino acids long. This chain's CDR3 is CASSRTGGAADTAQYF. As DNA, the CDR3 is TGTGCCAGCAGCCGAACAGGGGGGGCCGCGGACACGGCCCAGTACTTC.

The CDR3 DNA sequence: TGTGCCAGCAGACCGGGGGGGGGAGATACGCAGTATTTT. It translates to CASRPGGGDTQYF. The V and J genes are TRBV6-5 and TRBJ2-3, with 8 bases aligning to TRBD2. CDR3 length: 13 amino acids. The germline V gene has CDR1 MNHEY and CDR2 SVGAGI. V shed 6 bases, J shed 5 bases, and the junction held 4 bases outside the gene matches.

This clone was counted between two and nine times. The genes are TRBV5-6 and TRBJ2-2; possible D gene TRBD2, 5 bases. This CDR3 region has 14 residues. Germline values: CDR1 SGHDT, CDR2 YYEEEE. V was cut by 4 bases and J by 2 bases, with 9 bases left in between. As DNA, the CDR3 is TGTGCCAGCAGCCGGGATTTCAACACCGGGGAGCTGTTTTTT. Amino acids: CASSRDFNTGELFF.

J is TRBJ2-1 and V is TRBV13; D not certain. The germline V gene encodes CDR1 PRHDT and CDR2 FYEKMQ (reference sequence). CDR3 size: 14 residues. Between the trimmed V and J ends, which lost 0 bases and 8 bases, there was a span of 11 bases. CDR3 in amino acids: CASSLGLLGDEQFF. The DNA for the CDR3 is TGTGCCAGCAGCTTAGGGCTTTTAGGTGATGAGCAGTTCTTC.

This clone was detected only once. The rearrangement uses TRBV5-1 and TRBJ2-5, with D unclear. V lost 0 bases and J lost 1, with 4 bases in between. The CDR3 runs to 13 residues. The germline V gene encodes CDR1 SGHRS and CDR2 YFSETQ. This chain's CDR3 is CASSLGSQETQYF. DNA of the CDR3: TGCGCCAGCAGCTTGGGCTCCCAAGAGACCCAGTACTTC.

The chain links TRBV9 to TRBJ2-3, with 9 bases identical to TRBD2. Trimming removed 2 bases from V and 0 bases from J; junction bases left unmatched: 4. The CDR3 has 16 amino acids. Germline loops: CDR1 SGDLS, CDR2 YYNGEE. The DNA for the CDR3 is TGTGCCAGCAGCGTCAGAGCGGGGGGAAGCACAGATACGCAGTATTTT. It translates to CASSVRAGGSTDTQYF.

This chain uses TRBV18 with TRBJ1-5; D unresolved. Germline V gene data show CDR1 as KGHSH and CDR2 as LQKENI. The V gene lost 1 base and the J gene lost 4 bases, with 11 bases spanning the gap. CDR3 size: 15 residues. The DNA for the CDR3 is TGTGCCAGCTCACCACGAGGATCCCTAAATCAGCCCCAGCATTTT. This sequence encodes CASSPRGSLNQPQHF.

The chain has TRBV27 and TRBJ1-4; 10 positions match TRBD1. In germline, CDR1 is MNHEY, CDR2 SMNVEV (reference sequence). This CDR3 spans 16 amino acids. J was trimmed by 7 bases and V by 6 bases; bases with no gene match: 11. The CDR3 sequence: CASSSIFRDRGEKLFF. The CDR3 bases are TGTGCCAGCAGCTCAATATTCCGGGACAGGGGTGAAAAACTGTTTTTT.

The chain recombines TRBV5-1 with TRBJ1-4; 7 bases fit TRBD1. The CDR3 runs 14 residues. Trimming cost V 4 bases and J 7 bases; bases outside gene matches: 7. The germline V gene encodes CDR1 SGHRS and CDR2 YFSETQ. DNA for the CDR3: TGCGCCAGCAGCACGGGACAGCTACGTGAAAAACTGTTTTTT. It translates to CASSTGQLREKLFF.

The rearrangement links TRBV11-2 to TRBJ2-3; 9 bases are a match to TRBD2. The CDR3 contains 15 residues. The germline V gene encodes CDR1 SGHAT and CDR2 FQNNGV. V gave up 5 bases and J gave up 5 bases; unmatched junction bases: 8. The CDR3 loop reads CASSHGGGAKDTQYF. DNA for the CDR3: TGTGCCAGCAGCCACGGCGGGGGGGCTAAAGATACGCAGTATTTT.

This chain uses TRBV7-9 with TRBJ1-2; TRBD1 matches at 8 bases. J lost 0 bases, V lost 4 bases, and 10 bases had no gene match. This CDR3 has 17 residues. Germline CDR1 and CDR2: SEHNR and FQNEAQ (reference sequence). The CDR3 DNA reads TGTGCCAGCAGCTCATACGGACAGGGACGAGCTAACTATGGCTACACCTTC. This gives the protein CASSSYGQGRANYGYTF. The full variable domain, rest sourced from reference TRBV7-9 and TRBJ1-2, is DTGVSQNPRHKITKRGQNVTFRCDPISEHNRLYWYRQTLGQGPEFLTYFQNEAQLEKSRLLSDRFSAERPKGSFSTLEIQRTEQGDSAMYLCASSSYGQGRANYGYTFGSGTRLTVV.

The chain combines TRBV27 with TRBJ2-7, with TRBD1 matching over 12 bases. J lost 1 base, V lost 3 bases, and 4 bases had no gene match. The CDR3 spans 16 residues. Germline CDR1 MNHEY, CDR2 SMNVEV (reference sequence). The CDR3 region is CASSFRDRGLSYEQYF. The CDR3 region has the DNA TGTGCCAGCAGTTTCCGGGACAGGGGGCTTTCCTACGAGCAGTACTTC.

The DNA for the CDR3 is TGCAGTGCTAGAGATCCCAGGGGGGAGTACTTC. Protein product: CSARDPRGEYF. The chain combines TRBV20-1 with TRBJ2-4, with a possible D match to TRBD1 (7 bases). With 0 bases removed from V and 14 bases from J, the gap between germline ends came to 11 bases. Germline-derived CDR1 and CDR2 are DFQATT and SNEGSKA (reference sequence). The CDR3 length is 11 residues.

The chain couples TRBV7-2 to TRBJ1-2; 10 positions match TRBD1. The V gene end was trimmed by 5 bases and the J gene end by 4 bases; junction bases not matched to a gene: 7. Germline-derived CDR1 and CDR2 are SGHTA and FQGNSA. This CDR3 has 15 residues. CDR3 in DNA: TGTGCCAGCAGCCGAGGGACAGGGGCTACCTATGGCTACACCTTC. Translating gives CASSRGTGATYGYTF.

The chain links TRBV5-1 to TRBJ2-5; D may be TRBD1 (5 bases). CDR3 size: 13 residues. The germline CDR1 and CDR2 sequences are SGHRS and YFSETQ. Trimming removed 7 bases from V and 3 bases from J, with 13 bases in between. The CDR3 sequence is CASGAIREETQYF. In DNA, the CDR3 is TGCGCCAGCGGGGCCATTCGGGAAGAGACCCAGTACTTC. Looking up the rest from reference TRBV5-1 and TRBJ2-5 gives the full variable domain: KAGVTQTPRYLIKTRGQQVTLSCSPISGHRSVSWYQQTPGQGLQFLFEYFSETQRNKGNFPGRFSGRQFSNSRSEMNVSTLELGDSALYLCASGAIREETQYFGPGTRLLVL.

The V gene is TRBV6-5, the J gene TRBJ1-1; possibly TRBD1 for D (6 bases). With 6 bases removed from V and 0 bases from J, the gap between germline ends came to 14 bases. Germline lookup yields CDR1 MNHEY and CDR2 SVGAGI. This CDR3 is 15 amino acids long. CDR3 in DNA: TGTGCCAGCAGCCGCGGGACAACCTTGAACACTGAAGCTTTCTTT. Its translation is CASSRGTTLNTEAFF.

The chain uses TRBV6-1 and TRBJ2-1; perhaps TRBD1 as D (6 bases). This CDR3 is built from 15 residues. CDR1 is MNHNS, CDR2 SASEGT, per germline. V gave up 6 bases and J gave up 5 bases, with 17 bases separating them. CDR3: CASSHREFKNNEQFF. CDR3 sequence (DNA): TGTGCCAGCAGCCACAGGGAGTTCAAGAACAATGAGCAGTTCTTC.

CDR3 DNA: TGTGCCAGCAGTGAAAAGCTTACAGATACGCAGTATTTT. This sequence encodes CASSEKLTDTQYF. This chain connects TRBV6-1 to TRBJ2-3; unclear D gene. With 2 bases removed from V and 3 bases from J, the gap between germline ends came to 6 bases. Germline CDR1 is MNHNS and CDR2 is SASEGT. This CDR3 has 13 residues.

Notes on this clone: At the DNA level, this CDR3 is encoded by other sequences in the same sample as well. V and J are TRBV28 and TRBJ1-5, with TRBD1 matching 7 bases. With V trimmed by 6 bases and J by 0 bases, 5 bases remained unmatched. The germline gives CDR1 MDHEN, CDR2 SYDVKM. The CDR3 length is 15 residues. CDR3 region: CASRPGTDSNQPQHF. CDR3 DNA sequence: TGTGCCAGCAGACCTGGGACAGATAGCAATCAGCCCCAGCATTTT.

The chain joins TRBV19 to TRBJ1-1; D unclear. Germline V lookup: CDR1 LNHDA, CDR2 SQIVND (reference sequence). The CDR3 sequence is 13 residues long. V lost 5 bases and J lost 4, with 11 bases in between. The CDR3 is CASSEVLATEAFF. CDR3 in DNA: TGTGCCAGTAGTGAGGTCCTTGCCACTGAAGCTTTCTTT.

The V call is TRBV7-2, the J call TRBJ1-5; 8 bases are a match to TRBD1. The CDR3 has 13 residues. CDR1 is SGHTA, CDR2 FQGNSA, per germline. V shed 7 bases and J 6 bases; nucleotides not matched to a gene: 5. CDR3 sequence (DNA): TGTGCCAGCAACAGGGGGATCGGTCAGCCCCAGCATTTT. This gives the protein CASNRGIGQPQHF. Looking up the rest from reference TRBV7-2 and TRBJ1-5 gives the full variable domain: GAGVSQSPSNKVTEKGKDVELRCDPISGHTALYWYRQSLGQGLEFLIYFQGNSAPDKSGLPSDRFSAERTGGSVSTLTIQRTQQEDSAVYLCASNRGIGQPQHFGDGTRLSIL.